The present entry profiles one TCR beta chain with its context. The antigen this receptor binds is unknown. Base-call qualities are not available, and no considerably larger clone is one nucleotide away. From a lookup of the germline V gene, CDR1 and CDR2 are ENHRY and SYGVKD. The CDR3 runs 14 amino acids, cysteine and phenylalanine included. The sequence is cut down to CDR3 DNA, 42 bases in frame from base 1. V is trimmed back by 10 bases and J by 0 bases, and the junction contains 6 bases that no gene match accounts for. Peripheral blood CD8+ and CD4+ T cells from healthy donors, Susac syndrome patients and multiple sclerosis patients were profiled using high-throughput TCR beta sequencing. Recently defined diagnostic criteria for definite or probable disease were met by the Susac syndrome patients. Bulk CD8+ and CD4+ T cells were purified by magnetic negative isolation, while CD8+ TEMRA cells were enriched using FACS. Blood was drawn into EDTA tubes, processed within 24 hours, and PBMCs were isolated by density gradient centrifugation. PBMCs destined for TCR sequencing were cryopreserved in liquid nitrogen and later thawed in a 37 °C water bath. Purity of sorted or isolated CD4+, CD8+ and CD8+ TEMRA cells was at least 90%.

This entry comes from a study of CD8 T cells in Susac syndrome (dated 2019 in TCRdb). A note on the overall study: Of the Susac syndrome patients who were sequenced, eight were in clinical remission while 5 or 6 had clinically active disease. Susac syndrome patients were therapy-naive, on corticosteroids (some also receiving IVIg), or on IVIg alone at blood withdrawal. Whether CD8+ T cell activation and differentiation in Susac syndrome was antigen driven was tested using repertoire sequencing.

RNA was extracted using the RNeasy kit, and 0.5 to 1 microgram was reverse transcribed with random hexamers. TCR beta CDR3 regions were amplified with the immunoSEQ multiplex PCR assay covering 54 Vbeta and 13 Jbeta segments. PCR amplification bias was corrected using a synthetic template baseline for primer optimization and computational correction. Regarding the original processing steps: Reads were annotated to V, D and J genes according to IMGT and were analyzed with immunoSEQ Analyzer, with only productive sequences retained. To calculate clonality, Shannon entropy was normalized by log2 of the number of productive unique sequences and then subtracted from one. For each patient and control, public and private clones were evaluated within the 100 most prevalent clones. Clones were defined as Susac-specific if absent from the healthy and MS cohorts, from 1052 published viral clones and from other ImmuneACCESS disease sequences. The public reads were reanalyzed by TCRdb: fastp trimming at Q25, MiXCR alignment, in-frame beta chains only. Every distinct CDR3 protein forms one entry, paired with its most common genes and DNA. These V and J calls are TCRdb output, not the study's own analysis. The sample data list roughly 250,000 distinct CDR3 sequences, and 90% to 97% of these were observed just once. Around 0.093% of the sample comes from the top ten.

Here is what the overall study found, with its caveats: The TCR sequencing and HLA analysis was acknowledged to have included a relatively small number of individuals. No clonal expansion was detected in the CD4+ T cell repertoire of Susac syndrome patients.

This sequence uses TRBV10-3 and TRBJ2-5, and 9 junction bases match TRBD1. This receptor was taken from a human donor with Susac syndrome. The sequencing sample was made of CD4+ T cells from PBMCs. The sequenced DNA is TGTGCCACCCAGACAGGGGGGTACCAAGAGACCCAGTACTTC. It translates to CATQTGGYQETQYF.